This T cell receptor (beta chain) was sequenced for a study of T-cell reconstitution after alpha-beta-depleted transplantation in children. The CDR3 is made up of 17 amino acids. V trimming: 3 bases; J trimming: 6 bases; junction bases outside the gene matches: 7. CDR1 and CDR2 (germline): SEHNR, FQNEAQ (reference sequence). Only a few counts were recorded for this clonotype. A TCRbeta library incorporating unique molecular identifiers was prepared. TCRdb reprocessed the PCR reads with MiXCR, giving one entry per CDR3 protein. Of 190,000 or so distinct CDR3 sequences detected, roughly 7.5% appear once; the ten largest clones hold roughly 3%.

The material was PBMCs from the stem cell graft donor, obtained from the stem cell graft. This TCR was recovered from a human donor who donated a stem cell graft to a child with Wiskott-Aldrich syndrome. This chain uses TRBV7-9 with TRBJ2-2, with 13 bases aligning to TRBD2. The CDR3 bases are TGTGCCAGCAGCTTTGGGACTAGCGGGACGGGGGCCGGGGAGCTGTTTTTT. This encodes CASSFGTSGTGAGELFF.